A single TCR beta chain is shown here with its context. Its antigen remains undetermined. It has no much larger one-base neighbor in the sample; base qualities were not kept. The data originate from a study of blood T cell repertoires in COVID-19 (dated by TCRdb to 2018 to 2021). Regarding the study in general: Samples from collaborators originated in the United States, Italy and Spain and spanned both the acute and convalescent phases of COVID-19. A de-identified subject ID, COVID-19 status, age in years and sex were almost always included in the sample metadata. Samples came from the ongoing ImmuneRACE study (first 160 participants) plus 1,254 subjects from 6 global collaborators. The repertoires were released in a freely available public database meant as a resource for research on the immune response to SARS-CoV-2. The material from the prospective study consisted of cDNA or gDNA derived from T cells, B-cell-depleted T cells, or PBMCs. Where available, HLA class I and class II types were taken from metadata supplied by the sample provider and were not determined by assay-based typing. Deeply sampled blood TCRbeta repertoires from subjects exposed to, actively infected with, or recovered from COVID-19 were included in the dataset. What the research found in general, with its limitations: Clinical and demographic metadata were provided uncurated, with the amount varying by source and participant.

Collaborating institutions collected whole blood in K2EDTA tubes following their own protocols. Collaborator samples were shipped for TCRbeta analysis as frozen whole blood, isolated PBMCs, or DNA extracted from either sample type. TCRbeta CDR3 regions were amplified from genomic DNA by means of the immunoSEQ Assay, a bias-controlled multiplex PCR. Per the original workflow: Within the assay, amplification of reference gene primers was used to estimate how many nucleated cells each sample contained. To quantify the absolute abundance of each unique TCRbeta CDR3 rearrangement, sequence reads were collapsed and filtered. For each sample, productive Simpson clonality was calculated as the square root of Simpson's diversity index over productive rearrangements. The clones in this table, taken by TCRdb from immuneACCESS, are in-frame only. Not every clone is retained; where verified, under half of the shortfall comes from an unresolved V gene, and the cause of the rest is unknown. The V and J calls and clone size come from that table; D and trimming were worked out from the DNA. The sample table contains approximately 110,000 clones; only one count was recorded for approximately 81% of them. The ten most abundant clones make up roughly 1.5% of the sample.

Trimming costs V 4 bases and J 5 bases, and their ends lie 16 bases apart. From the cysteine through the phenylalanine, the CDR3 covers 15 amino acids. The sequence is cut down to CDR3 DNA, 45 bases in frame from base 1. Looking up the germline V gene yields CDR1 MGHRA and CDR2 YSYEKL. The chain links TRBV4-1 with TRBJ2-3; TRBD2 is perhaps the D gene, given 5 matching bases. Source material: peripheral blood. The receptor's source is a man in his forties with acute or convalescent COVID-19. The nucleotide sequence is given as TGCGCCAGCAGCCCCCTAGCAGGAAAGGAAGATACGCAGTATTTT. Translated, this gives CASSPLAGKEDTQYF.